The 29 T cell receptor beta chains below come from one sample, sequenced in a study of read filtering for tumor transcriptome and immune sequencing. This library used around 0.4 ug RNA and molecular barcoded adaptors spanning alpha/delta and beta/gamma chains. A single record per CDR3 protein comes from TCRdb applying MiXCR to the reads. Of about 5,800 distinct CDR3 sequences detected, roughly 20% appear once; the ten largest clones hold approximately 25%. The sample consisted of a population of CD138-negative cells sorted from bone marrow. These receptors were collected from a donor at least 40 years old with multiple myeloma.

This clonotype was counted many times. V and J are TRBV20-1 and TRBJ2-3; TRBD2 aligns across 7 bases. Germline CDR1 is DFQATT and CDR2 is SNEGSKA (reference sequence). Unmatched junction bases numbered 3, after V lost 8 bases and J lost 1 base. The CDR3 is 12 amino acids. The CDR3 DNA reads TGCAGTCGGGGGGAGGGCACAGATACGCAGTATTTT. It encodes CSRGEGTDTQYF.

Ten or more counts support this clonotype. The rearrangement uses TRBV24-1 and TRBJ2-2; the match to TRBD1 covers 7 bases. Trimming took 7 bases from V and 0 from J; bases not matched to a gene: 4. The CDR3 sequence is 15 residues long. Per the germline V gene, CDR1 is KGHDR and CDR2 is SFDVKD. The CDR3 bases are TGTGCCACCAGGACCGGGACAGCGAACACCGGGGAGCTGTTTTTT. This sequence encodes CATRTGTANTGELFF.

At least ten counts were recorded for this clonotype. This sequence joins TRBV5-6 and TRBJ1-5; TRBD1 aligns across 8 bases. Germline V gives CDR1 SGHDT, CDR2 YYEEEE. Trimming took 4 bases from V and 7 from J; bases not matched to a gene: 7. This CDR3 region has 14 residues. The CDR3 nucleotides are TGTGCCAGCAGCCTTCAGGGGGCCCAACAGCCCCAGCATTTT. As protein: CASSLQGAQQPQHF.

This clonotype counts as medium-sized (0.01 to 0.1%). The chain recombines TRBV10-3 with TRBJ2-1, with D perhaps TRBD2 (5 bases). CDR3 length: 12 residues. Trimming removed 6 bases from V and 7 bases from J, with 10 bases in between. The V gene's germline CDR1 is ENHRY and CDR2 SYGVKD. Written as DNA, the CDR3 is TGTGCCATCAGCGCGGGTGCGAATGAGCAGTTCTTC. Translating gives CAISAGANEQFF.

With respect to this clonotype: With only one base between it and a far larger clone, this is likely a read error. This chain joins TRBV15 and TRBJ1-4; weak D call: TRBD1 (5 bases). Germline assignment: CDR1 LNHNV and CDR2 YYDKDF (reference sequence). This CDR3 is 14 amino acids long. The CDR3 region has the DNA TGTGCCACAACAGACCGGGACCCAAAAGATACGCGGTATTTT. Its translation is CATTDRDPKDTRYF.

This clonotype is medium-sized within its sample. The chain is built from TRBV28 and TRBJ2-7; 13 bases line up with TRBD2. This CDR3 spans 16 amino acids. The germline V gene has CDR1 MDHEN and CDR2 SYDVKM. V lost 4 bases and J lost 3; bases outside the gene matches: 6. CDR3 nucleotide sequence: TGTGCCAGCAGTTCCCCTTGGACTAGCGGGAGCTACGAGCAGTACTTC. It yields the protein CASSSPWTSGSYEQYF.

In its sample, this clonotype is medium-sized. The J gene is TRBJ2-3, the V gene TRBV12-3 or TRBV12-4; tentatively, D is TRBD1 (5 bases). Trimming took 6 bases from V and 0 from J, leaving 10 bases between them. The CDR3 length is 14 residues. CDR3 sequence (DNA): TGTGCCAGCAGCGGCCAGGGAAGCACAGATACGCAGTATTTT. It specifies CASSGQGSTDTQYF.

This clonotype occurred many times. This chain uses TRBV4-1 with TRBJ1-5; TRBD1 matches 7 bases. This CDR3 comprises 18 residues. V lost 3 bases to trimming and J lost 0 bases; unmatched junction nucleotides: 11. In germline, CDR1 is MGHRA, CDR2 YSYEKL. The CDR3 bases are TGCGCCAGCAGCCAGCGAGGGGGCGGCCGTCTTAGCAATCAGCCCCAGCATTTT. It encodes CASSQRGGGRLSNQPQHF.

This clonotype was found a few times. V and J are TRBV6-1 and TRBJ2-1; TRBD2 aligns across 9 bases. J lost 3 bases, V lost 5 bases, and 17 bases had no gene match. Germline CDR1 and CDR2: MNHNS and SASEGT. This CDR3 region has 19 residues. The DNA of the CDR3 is TGTGCCAGCAGTTATGAGGGATATAGCGGGAGAGGGGGCTACAATGAGCAGTTCTTC. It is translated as CASSYEGYSGRGGYNEQFF.

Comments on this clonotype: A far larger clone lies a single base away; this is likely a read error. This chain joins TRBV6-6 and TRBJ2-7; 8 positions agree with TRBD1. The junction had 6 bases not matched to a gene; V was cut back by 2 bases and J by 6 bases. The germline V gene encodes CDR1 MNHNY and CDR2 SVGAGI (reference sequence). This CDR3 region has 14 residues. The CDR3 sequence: CASSYGQGLSEQYF. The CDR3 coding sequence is TGTGCCAGCAGTTACGGACAGGGACTCTCCGAGCAGTACTTC.

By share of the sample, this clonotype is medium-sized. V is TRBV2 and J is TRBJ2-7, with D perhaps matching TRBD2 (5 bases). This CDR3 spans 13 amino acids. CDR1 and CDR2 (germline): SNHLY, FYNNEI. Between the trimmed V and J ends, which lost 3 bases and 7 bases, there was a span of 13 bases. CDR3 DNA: TGTGCCAGCAGTGAGACTGATTGGAGGGAGCAGTACTTC. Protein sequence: CASSETDWREQYF.

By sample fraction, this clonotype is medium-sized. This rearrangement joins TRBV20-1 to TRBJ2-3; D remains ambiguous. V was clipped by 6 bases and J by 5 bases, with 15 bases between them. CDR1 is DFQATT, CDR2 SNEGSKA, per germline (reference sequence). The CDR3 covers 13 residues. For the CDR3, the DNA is TGCAGTGCCCCCCATAGGGTCGGAGATACGCAGTATTTT. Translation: CSAPHRVGDTQYF.

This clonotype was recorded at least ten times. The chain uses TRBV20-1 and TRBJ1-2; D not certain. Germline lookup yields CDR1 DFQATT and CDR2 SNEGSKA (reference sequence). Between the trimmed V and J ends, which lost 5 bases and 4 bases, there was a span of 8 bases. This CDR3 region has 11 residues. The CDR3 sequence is CSAQTIYGYTF. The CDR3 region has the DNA TGCAGTGCTCAGACGATCTATGGCTACACCTTC.

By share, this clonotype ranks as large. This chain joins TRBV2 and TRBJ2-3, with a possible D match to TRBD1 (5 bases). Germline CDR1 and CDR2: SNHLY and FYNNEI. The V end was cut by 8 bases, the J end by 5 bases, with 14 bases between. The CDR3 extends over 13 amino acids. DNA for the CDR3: TGTGCCAGCGGGGCTACAGCGTTAGATACGCAGTATTTT. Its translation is CASGATALDTQYF.

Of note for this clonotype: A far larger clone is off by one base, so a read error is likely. The CDR3 bases are TGTGCCAGCAGCCAAGATGTGGAAGGACTAGCGGAAGAGACCCAGTACTTC. Amino acids: CASSQDVEGLAEETQYF. The chain links TRBV4-1 to TRBJ2-5; 10 nucleotides agree with TRBD2. Per germline, CDR1 MGHRA and CDR2 YSYEKL. The CDR3 sequence is 17 residues long.

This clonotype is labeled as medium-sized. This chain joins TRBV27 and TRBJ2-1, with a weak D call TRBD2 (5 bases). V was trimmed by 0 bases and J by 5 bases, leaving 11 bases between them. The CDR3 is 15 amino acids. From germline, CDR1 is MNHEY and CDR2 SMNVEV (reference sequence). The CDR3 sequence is CASSLSSRGNNEQFF. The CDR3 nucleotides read TGTGCCAGCAGTTTATCCTCCCGAGGGAACAATGAGCAGTTCTTC.

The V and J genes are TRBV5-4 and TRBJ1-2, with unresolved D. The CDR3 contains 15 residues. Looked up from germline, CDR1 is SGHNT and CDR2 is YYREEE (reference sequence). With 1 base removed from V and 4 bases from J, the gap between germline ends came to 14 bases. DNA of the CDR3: TGTGCCAGCAGCTTGTTTGGCCGGAAAAGCTATGGCTACACCTTC. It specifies CASSLFGRKSYGYTF.

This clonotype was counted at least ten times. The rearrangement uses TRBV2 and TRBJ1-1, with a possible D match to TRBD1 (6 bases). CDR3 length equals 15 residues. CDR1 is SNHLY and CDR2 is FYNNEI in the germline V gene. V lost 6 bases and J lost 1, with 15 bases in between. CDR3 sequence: CASRVYGTTNTEAFF. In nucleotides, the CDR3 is TGTGCCAGCAGAGTTTACGGGACAACGAACACTGAAGCTTTCTTT.

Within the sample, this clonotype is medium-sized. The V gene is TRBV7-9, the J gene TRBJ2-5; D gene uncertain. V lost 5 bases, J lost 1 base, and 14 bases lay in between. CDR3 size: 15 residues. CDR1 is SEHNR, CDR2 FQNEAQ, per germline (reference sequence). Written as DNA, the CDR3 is TGTGCCAGCAGCCCCGGATCTCATACCCAAGAGACCCAGTACTTC. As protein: CASSPGSHTQETQYF.

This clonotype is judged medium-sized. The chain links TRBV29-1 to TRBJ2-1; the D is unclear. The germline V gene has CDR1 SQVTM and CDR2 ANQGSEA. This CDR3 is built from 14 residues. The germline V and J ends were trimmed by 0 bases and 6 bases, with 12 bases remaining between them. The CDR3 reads CSVEDLRKSNEQFF. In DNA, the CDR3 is TGCAGCGTTGAAGATCTTCGAAAGAGCAATGAGCAGTTCTTC.

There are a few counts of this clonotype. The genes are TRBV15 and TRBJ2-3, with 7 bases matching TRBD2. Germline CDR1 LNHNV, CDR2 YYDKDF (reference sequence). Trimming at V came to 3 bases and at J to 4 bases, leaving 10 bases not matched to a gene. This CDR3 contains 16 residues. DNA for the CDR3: TGTGCCACCAGCAGCCTCCTCCGGGGGGACGCAGATACGCAGTATTTT. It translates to CATSSLLRGDADTQYF.

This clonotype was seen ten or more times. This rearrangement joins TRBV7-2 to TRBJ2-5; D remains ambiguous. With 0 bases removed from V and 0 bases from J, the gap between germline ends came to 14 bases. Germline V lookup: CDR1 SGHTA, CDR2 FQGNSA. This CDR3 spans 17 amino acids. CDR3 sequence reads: CASSLAPPWQDQETQYF. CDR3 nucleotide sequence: TGTGCCAGCAGCTTAGCCCCCCCGTGGCAGGACCAAGAGACCCAGTACTTC.

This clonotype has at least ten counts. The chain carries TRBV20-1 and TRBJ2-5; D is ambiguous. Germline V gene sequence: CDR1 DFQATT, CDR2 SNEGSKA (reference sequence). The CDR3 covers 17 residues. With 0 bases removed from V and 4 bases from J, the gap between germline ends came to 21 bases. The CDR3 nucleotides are TGCAGTGCTAGAGATCCTAGTGGGCCCCAAGCCCCAGAGACCCAGTACTTC. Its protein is CSARDPSGPQAPETQYF.

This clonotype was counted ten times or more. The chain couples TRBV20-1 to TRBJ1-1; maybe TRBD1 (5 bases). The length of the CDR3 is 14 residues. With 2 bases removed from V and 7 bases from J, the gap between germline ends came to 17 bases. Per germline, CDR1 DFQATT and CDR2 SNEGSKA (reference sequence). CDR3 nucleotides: TGCAGTGCTAGAAGTTTAGGGGAAAAAAGTGAAGCTTTCTTT. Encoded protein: CSARSLGEKSEAFF.

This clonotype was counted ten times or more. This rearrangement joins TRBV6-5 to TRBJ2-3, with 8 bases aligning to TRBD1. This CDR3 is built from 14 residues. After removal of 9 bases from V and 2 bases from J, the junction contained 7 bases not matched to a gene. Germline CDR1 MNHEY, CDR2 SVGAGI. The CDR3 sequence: CARTKGQVTDTQYF. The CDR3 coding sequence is TGTGCCAGGACGAAGGGACAGGTCACAGATACGCAGTATTTT.

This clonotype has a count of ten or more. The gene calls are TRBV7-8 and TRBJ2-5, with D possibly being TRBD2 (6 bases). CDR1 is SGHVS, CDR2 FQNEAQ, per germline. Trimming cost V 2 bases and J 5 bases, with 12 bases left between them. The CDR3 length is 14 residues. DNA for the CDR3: TGTGCCAGCAGCTTAAGTAGCGGTCCCGAGACCCAGTACTTC. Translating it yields CASSLSSGPETQYF.

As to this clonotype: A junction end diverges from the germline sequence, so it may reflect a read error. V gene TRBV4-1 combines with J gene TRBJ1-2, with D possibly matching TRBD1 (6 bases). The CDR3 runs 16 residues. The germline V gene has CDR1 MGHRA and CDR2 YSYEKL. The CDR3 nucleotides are TGCGTCAGCGGCCACTCGCCCGGGACACAGGCCTATGGCTACACCTTC. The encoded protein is CVSGHSPGTQAYGYTF.

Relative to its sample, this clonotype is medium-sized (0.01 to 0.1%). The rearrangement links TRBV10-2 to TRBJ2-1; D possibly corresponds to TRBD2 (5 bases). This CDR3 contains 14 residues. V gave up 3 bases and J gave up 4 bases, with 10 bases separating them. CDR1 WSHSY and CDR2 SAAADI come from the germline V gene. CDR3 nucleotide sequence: TGCGCCAGCAGTGAAGGGCTAGCTTACAATGAGCAGTTCTTC. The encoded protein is CASSEGLAYNEQFF.

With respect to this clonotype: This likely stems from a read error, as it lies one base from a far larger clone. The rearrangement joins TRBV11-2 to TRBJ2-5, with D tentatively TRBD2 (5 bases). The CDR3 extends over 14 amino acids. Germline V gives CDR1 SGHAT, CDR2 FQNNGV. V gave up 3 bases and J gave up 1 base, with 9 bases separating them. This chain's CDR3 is CASSLRVGQETQYF. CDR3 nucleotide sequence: TGTGCCAGCAGCTTGAGGGTTGGCCAAGAGACCCAGTACTTC.